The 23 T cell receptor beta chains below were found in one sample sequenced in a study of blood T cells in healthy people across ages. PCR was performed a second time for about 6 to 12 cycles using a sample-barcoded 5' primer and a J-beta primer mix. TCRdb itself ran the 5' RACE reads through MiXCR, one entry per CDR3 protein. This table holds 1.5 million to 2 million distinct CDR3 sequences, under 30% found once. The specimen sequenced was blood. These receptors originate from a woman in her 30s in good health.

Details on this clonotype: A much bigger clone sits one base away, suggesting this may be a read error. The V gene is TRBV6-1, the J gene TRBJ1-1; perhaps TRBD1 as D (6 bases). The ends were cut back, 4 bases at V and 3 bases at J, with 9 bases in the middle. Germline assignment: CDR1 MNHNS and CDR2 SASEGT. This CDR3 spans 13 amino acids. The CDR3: CASSVNRDTEAFF. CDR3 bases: TGTGCCAGCAGTGTAAACAGGGACACTGAAGCTTTCTTT.

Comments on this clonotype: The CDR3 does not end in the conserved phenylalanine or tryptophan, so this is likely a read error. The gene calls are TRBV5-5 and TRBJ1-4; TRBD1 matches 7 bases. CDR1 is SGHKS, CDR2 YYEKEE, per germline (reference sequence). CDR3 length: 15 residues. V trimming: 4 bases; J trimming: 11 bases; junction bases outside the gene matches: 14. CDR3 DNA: TGTGCCAGCAGCCCGCGCGGCGAGACAGGGTGGAAACTGTTTTGT. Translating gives CASSPRGETGWKLFC.

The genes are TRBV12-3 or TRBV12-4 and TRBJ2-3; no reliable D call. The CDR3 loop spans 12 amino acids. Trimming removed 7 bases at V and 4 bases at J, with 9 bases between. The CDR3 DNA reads TGTGCCAGCACCCAGAGAGCAGATACGCAGTATTTT. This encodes CASTQRADTQYF.

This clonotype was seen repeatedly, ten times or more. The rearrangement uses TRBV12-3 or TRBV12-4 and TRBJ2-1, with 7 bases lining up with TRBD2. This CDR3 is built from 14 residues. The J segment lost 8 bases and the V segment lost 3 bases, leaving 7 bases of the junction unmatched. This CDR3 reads CASSFRQAGDEQFF. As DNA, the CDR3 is TGTGCCAGCAGTTTTAGGCAGGCGGGGGATGAGCAGTTCTTC.

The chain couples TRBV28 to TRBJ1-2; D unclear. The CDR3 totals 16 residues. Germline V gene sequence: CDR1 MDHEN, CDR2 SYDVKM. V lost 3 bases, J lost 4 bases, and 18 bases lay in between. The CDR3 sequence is CASSFKSRGFGYGYTF. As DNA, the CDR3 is TGTGCCAGCAGTTTTAAGAGCCGGGGATTTGGCTATGGCTACACCTTC.

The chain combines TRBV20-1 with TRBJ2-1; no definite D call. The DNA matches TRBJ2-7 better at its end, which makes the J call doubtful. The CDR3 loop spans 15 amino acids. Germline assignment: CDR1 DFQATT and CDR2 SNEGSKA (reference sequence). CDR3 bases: TGCAGTGCTAGAGATCGGGTAGTGCCTTCCAATGAGCAGTACTTC. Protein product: CSARDRVVPSNEQYF.

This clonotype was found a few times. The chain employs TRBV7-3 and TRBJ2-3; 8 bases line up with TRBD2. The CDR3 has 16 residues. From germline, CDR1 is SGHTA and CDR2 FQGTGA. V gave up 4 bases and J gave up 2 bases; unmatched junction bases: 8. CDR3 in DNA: TGTGCCAGCAGCTCATCCGGGGGGGGACACACAGATACGCAGTATTTT. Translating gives CASSSSGGGHTDTQYF.

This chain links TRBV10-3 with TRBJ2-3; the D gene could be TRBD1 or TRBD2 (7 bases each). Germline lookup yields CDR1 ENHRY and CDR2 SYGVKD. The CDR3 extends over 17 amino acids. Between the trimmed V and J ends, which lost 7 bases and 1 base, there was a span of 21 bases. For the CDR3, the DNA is TGTGCCATCACAGGGGGGTTCGGGGGGACCGGCACAGATACGCAGTATTTT. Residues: CAITGGFGGTGTDTQYF.

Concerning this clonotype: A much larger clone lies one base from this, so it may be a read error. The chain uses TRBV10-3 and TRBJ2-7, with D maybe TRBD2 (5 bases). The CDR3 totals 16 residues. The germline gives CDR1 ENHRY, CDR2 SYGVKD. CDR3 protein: CATSESGSGSAYEQYF. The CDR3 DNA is TGTGCCACCAGTGAGTCGGGGTCGGGTTCAGCCTACGAGCAGTACTTC.

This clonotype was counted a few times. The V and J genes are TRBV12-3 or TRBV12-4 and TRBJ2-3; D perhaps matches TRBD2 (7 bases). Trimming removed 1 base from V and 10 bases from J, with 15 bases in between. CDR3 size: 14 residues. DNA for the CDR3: TGTGCCAGCAGTTTAGGAGGGGGGGCTGCCGCGCAGTATTTT. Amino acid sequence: CASSLGGGAAAQYF.

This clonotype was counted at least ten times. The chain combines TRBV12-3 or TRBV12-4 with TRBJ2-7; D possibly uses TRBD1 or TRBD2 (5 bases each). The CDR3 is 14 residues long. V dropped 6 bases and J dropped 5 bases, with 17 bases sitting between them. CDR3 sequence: CASSLAGIYDEQYF. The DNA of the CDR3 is TGTGCCAGCAGCCTAGCAGGGATTTACGACGAGCAGTACTTC.

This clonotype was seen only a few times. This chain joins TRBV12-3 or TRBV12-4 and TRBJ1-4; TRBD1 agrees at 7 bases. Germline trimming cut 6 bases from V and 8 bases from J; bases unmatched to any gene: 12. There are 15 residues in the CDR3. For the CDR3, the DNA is TGTGCCAGCAGACTGTCCCGGACAGGTACCGAAAAACTGTTTTTT. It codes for CASRLSRTGTEKLFF.

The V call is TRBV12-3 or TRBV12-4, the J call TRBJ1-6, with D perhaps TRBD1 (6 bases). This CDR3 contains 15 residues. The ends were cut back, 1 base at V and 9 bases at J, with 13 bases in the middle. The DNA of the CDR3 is TGTGCCAGCAGTTTAGACAGGGAAGACGGTTCACCCCTCCACTTT. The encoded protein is CASSLDREDGSPLHF.

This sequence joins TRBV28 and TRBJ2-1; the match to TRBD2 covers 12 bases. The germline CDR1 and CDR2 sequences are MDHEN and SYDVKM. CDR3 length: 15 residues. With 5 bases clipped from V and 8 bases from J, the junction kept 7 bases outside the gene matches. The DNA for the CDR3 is TGTGCCAGCAGTCGCACTAGCGGGGGGTTCGATGAGCAGTTCTTC. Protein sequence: CASSRTSGGFDEQFF. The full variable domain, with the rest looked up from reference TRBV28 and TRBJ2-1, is DVKVTQSSRYLVKRTGEKVFLECVQDMDHENMFWYRQDPGLGLRLIYFSYDVKMKEKGDIPEGYSVSREKKERFSLILESASTNQTSMYLCASSRTSGGFDEQFFGPGTRLTVL.

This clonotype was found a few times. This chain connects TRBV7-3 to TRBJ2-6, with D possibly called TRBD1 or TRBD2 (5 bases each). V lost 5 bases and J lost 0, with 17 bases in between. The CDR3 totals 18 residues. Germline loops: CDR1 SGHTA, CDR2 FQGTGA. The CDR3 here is CASSPRQGPYSGANVLTF. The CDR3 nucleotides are TGTGCCAGCAGCCCAAGGCAGGGACCCTACTCTGGGGCCAACGTCCTGACTTTC. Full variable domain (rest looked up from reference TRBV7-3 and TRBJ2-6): GAGVSQTPSNKVTEKGKYVELRCDPISGHTALYWYRQSLGQGPEFLIYFQGTGAADDSGLPNDRFFAVRPEGSVSTLKIQRTERGDSAVYLCASSPRQGPYSGANVLTFGAGSRLTVL.

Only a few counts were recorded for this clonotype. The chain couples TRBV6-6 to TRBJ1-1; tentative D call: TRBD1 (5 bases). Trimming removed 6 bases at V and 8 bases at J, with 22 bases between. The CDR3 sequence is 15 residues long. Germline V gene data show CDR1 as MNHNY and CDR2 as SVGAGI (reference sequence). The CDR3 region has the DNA TGTGCCAGCAGCCCCCTTAGTACAGGTTCTATGGAAGCTTTCTTT. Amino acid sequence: CASSPLSTGSMEAFF.

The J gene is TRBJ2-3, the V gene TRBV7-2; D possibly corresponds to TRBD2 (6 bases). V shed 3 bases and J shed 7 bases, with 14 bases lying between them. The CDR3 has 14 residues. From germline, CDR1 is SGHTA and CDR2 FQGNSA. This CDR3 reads CASSLWRERNTQYF. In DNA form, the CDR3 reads TGTGCCAGCAGCTTGTGGAGGGAGAGGAATACGCAGTATTTT.

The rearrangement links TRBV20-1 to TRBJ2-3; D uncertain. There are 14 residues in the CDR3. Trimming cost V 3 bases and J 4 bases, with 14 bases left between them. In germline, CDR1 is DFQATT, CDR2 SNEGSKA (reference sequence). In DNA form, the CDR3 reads TGCAGTGCTAGGACCCCCCCCGGCGCAGATACGCAGTATTTT. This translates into CSARTPPGADTQYF.

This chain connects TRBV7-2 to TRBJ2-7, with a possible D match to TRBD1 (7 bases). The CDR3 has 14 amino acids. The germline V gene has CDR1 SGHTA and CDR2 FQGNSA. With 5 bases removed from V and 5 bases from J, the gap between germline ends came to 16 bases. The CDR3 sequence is CASSPRPGGHEQYF. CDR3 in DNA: TGTGCCAGCAGCCCCCGGCCAGGGGGGCACGAGCAGTACTTC.

CDR3 sequence: CASSLFQGGADTQYF. CDR3 bases: TGCGCCAGCAGCTTGTTCCAGGGGGGCGCAGATACGCAGTATTTT. The chain is built from TRBV5-1 and TRBJ2-3, with a weak D call TRBD1 (7 bases). Germline lookup yields CDR1 SGHRS and CDR2 YFSETQ. The CDR3 consists of 15 residues. V lost 1 base to trimming and J lost 4 bases, with 13 bases between them.

The DNA for the CDR3 is TGCGCCAGCAGCCAAGGAGCCGAAACGAACACTGAAGCTTTCTTT. It is translated as CASSQGAETNTEAFF. The chain links TRBV4-3 to TRBJ1-1; D remains unclear. Germline V gene data show CDR1 as LGHNA and CDR2 as YSLEER. The CDR3 runs 15 residues. V shed 1 base and J shed 1 base, with 10 bases lying between them.

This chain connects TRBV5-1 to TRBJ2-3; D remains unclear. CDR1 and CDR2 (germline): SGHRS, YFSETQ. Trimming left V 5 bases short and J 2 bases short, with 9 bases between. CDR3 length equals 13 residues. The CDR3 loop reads CASRTVLTDTQYF. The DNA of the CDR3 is TGCGCCAGCAGGACGGTCCTCACAGATACGCAGTATTTT.

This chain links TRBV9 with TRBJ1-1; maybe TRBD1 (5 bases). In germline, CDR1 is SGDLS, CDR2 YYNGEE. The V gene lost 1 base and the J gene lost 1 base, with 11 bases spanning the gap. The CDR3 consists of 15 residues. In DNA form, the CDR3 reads TGTGCCAGCAGCGTAAGGCAGGGTCCGAACACTGAAGCTTTCTTT. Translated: CASSVRQGPNTEAFF.